Detailed here is one T cell receptor beta chain. Its antigen remains unknown. The data were obtained in a study of cytomegalovirus exposure and HLA in healthy donors. General study findings and limits: It was only CMV serostatus that was available as immune exposure information. Association of a missense DCLRE1C variant with TCR beta V- and J-gene trimming was reported in a later analysis. Analyzed later, association rates of TCRs varied across HLA loci, with DRB1 most and HLA-C fewest.

The PCR contained 60 Vbeta and 13 Jbeta primers. The data were produced by immunoSEQ multiplex PCR, yet TCRdb's version contains in-frame clones alone and is incomplete. The sample totals tens of thousands of clones; its top ten clones hold 9.5% to 11%. The CDR3 covers 16 residues. The J segment lost 6 bases and the V segment lost 3 bases, leaving 13 bases of the junction unmatched. Germline CDR1 SGHRS, CDR2 YFSETQ. Sequencing input: PBMCs. V gene TRBV5-1 combines with J gene TRBJ1-1; TRBD1 agrees at 8 bases. This sequence originates from a woman aged 45-60 years in good health and CMV-seropositive. CDR3 coding DNA: TGCGCCAGCAGCTCTACTACCGGACAGGGAAGGGCTGAAGCTTTCTTT. This translates into CASSSTTGQGRAEAFF.